The present T cell receptor beta chain was sequenced within a study of OX40 agonist ivuxolimab in advanced cancers. Overall study context: Patients took ivuxolimab, an agonistic anti-OX40 (CD134) antibody.

Measured with immunoSEQ multiplex PCR; TCRdb has only the in-frame clones, and not every one. The sample has more than 65,000 clones, approximately 90% seen once. The CDR3 totals 16 residues. Germline loops: CDR1 SGHTS, CDR2 YDEGEE. Germline trimming cut 2 bases from V and 9 bases from J; bases unmatched to any gene: 13. This specimen was CD4+ or CD8+ T cells sorted from blood, taken in a trial of the OX40 agonist ivuxolimab. The chain joins TRBV5-8 to TRBJ2-3, with TRBD2 matching 9 bases. The receptor's source is an adult with an advanced solid tumor such as melanoma, head and neck, liver or kidney cancer. CDR3 in amino acids: CASSFFRLAGWDTQYF. The CDR3 region has the DNA TGTGCCAGCAGCTTTTTCAGGCTAGCGGGATGGGACACGCAGTATTTT.